This TCR beta chain was retrieved from a study of blood T cell repertoires in COVID-19. The CDR3 totals 14 residues. From germline, CDR1 is SGHDT and CDR2 YYEEEE. V gave up 3 bases and J gave up 0 bases, with 10 bases separating them. Per the authors' pipeline: Estimates of nucleated cell counts were drawn from the amplification of reference gene primers. Some clones are missing from TCRdb's copy, which holds only in-frame ones; the method was immunoSEQ multiplex PCR. V and J calls and clone size are copied from that table; D and trimming were computed from the DNA. There are 15,000 to 20,000 clones in the sample; 80% to 90% occur only once, and 7% to 8.5% lies in the top ten.

The sequence was obtained from a man in his 60s with acute or convalescent COVID-19. What was sequenced was peripheral blood. The chain has TRBV5-6 and TRBJ2-7, with D tentatively TRBD1 (6 bases). CDR3 residues: CASSSGAFSYEQYF. The CDR3 region has the DNA TGTGCCAGCAGCTCAGGGGCATTCTCCTACGAGCAGTACTTC.